This note documents a single T cell receptor beta chain sequence. There is no known antigen for this receptor. Nothing much larger sits one base from this clone, and base qualities are not available. The data were obtained in a study of cytomegalovirus exposure and HLA in healthy donors (dated by TCRdb to the late 2010s). For the wider study: A later analysis indicated that the 90 to 150 validation repertoires were generated on the platform also employed for the approximately 690 repertoires of the first cohort. The study aimed to test whether cataloging public T cell receptors could reveal signatures of past pathogen exposure. Along with the approximately 600-subject first cohort, a separate validation cohort of over 90 different subjects was used. High-throughput TCR immunosequencing, statistical association of individual TCRs with disease status, and machine learning were combined to predict cytomegalovirus infection status.

The donors were included in the validation cohort of 90 to 150 subjects, a group kept apart from the roughly 700-subject first cohort. Library preparation employed the immunoSEQ multiplex PCR assay. The paper's data handling went like this. A statistical classification framework was built to diagnose cytomegalovirus status from the catalog of TCR beta chain sequences. TCRdb re-hosts the immuneACCESS table, in-frame sequences only. Its copies lack some clones; in the studies checked, an unresolved V gene accounts for under half of them, and the cause for the rest is not known. The V and J calls and clone size come from that table; D and trimming were worked out from the DNA. This sample gives more than 300,000 clones in total; about nine tenths of them show up just once. Clones ranked in the top ten supply about 0.91% of the sample. What the research found in general, with its limitations: Subsequent analysis determined that TCRs grouped into clusters in the first cohort also showed a tendency toward co-occurrence across the 120 validation repertoires, and 85% to 95% of cluster scores exceeded 0. Across donors, most TCR sequences were observed very rarely, whereas some public TCRs were present in many individuals. Three of the identified cytomegalovirus-associated TCR beta chains were confirmed in vitro to be specific for cytomegalovirus antigens. A later analysis lacked HLA typing for the validation cohort, so it scored co-occurrence in that cohort across all 110 or so repertoires. The authors suggested that the approach could potentially be generalized to other disease states and immunological phenotypes. In both the original and validation cohorts, the classifier was reported to diagnose cytomegalovirus status with high specificity and sensitivity. The study listed over 150 TCR beta chains as associated with cytomegalovirus.

Deletion took 4 bases off V and 4 bases off J, with a span of 6 bases between the germline ends. Based on the germline V gene, the CDR1 and CDR2 sequences are SGDLS and YYNGEE. The CDR3 numbers 12 residues from cysteine through phenylalanine. Only the CDR3 portion is preserved as DNA: 36 bases, with reading frame beginning at the first base. Sequenced material: PBMCs. Recombination linked TRBV9 to TRBJ2-1, with the D gene call left open. This sequence originates from a young woman in good health and CMV-seronegative. The CDR3 reads CASSFKYNEQFF. In nucleotide form, the sequence is TGTGCCAGCAGCTTCAAATACAATGAGCAGTTCTTC.